This TCR beta chain appears in the sequencing data of a study of T-cell reconstitution after alpha-beta-depleted transplantation in children. Findings and limits, study-wide: Some patients' high day-60 TCRbeta diversity was attributed to recipient cells surviving conditioning. Newly produced T cells mostly provided counts and TCRbeta diversity after one year, as hyperexpanded clones declined. Several hundred graft clones that had expanded were reportedly the source of alpha-beta T cells about two months after transplant.

This clonotype was seen many times. Its target is unknown. The J segment lost 3 bases and the V segment lost 5 bases, leaving 5 bases of the junction unmatched. The CDR3 runs to 14 residues. Germline V gene data show CDR1 as SGHNT and CDR2 as YYREEE (reference sequence). As it was prepared, the TCRbeta library received unique molecular identifiers. From the PCR reads, TCRdb called clonotypes with MiXCR, one entry per CDR3 protein. This table has hundreds of thousands of distinct CDR3 sequences, over 10% appearing once. The chain has TRBV5-4 and TRBJ2-3; 8 nucleotides align to TRBD1. This sequence originates from a male patient under 18 who had a stem cell transplant for acute myeloid leukemia, so the T cells may come from the graft donor. Here the sequenced sample was PBMCs, mostly from graft donor cells, taken 360 days after TCRalphabeta/CD19-depleted stem cell transplant. The CDR3 DNA reads TGTGCCAGCAGAAGGACAGGGTCTACAGATACGCAGTATTTT. Its protein is CASRRTGSTDTQYF.